The 7 T cell receptor beta chains listed next were all sequenced from one sample in a study of tumor-infiltrating lymphocytes in localized non-small cell lung cancer. Produced via immunoSEQ multiplex PCR; TCRdb's table is partial and in-frame only. The data show 15,000 to 20,000 clones, roughly three quarters seen once. Sequencing used lung tumor tissue. The receptor source for this set is a human donor with non-small cell lung cancer.

The chain recombines TRBV7-9 with TRBJ1-6, with TRBD1 as a possible D gene (6 bases). The V end lost 0 bases, the J end lost 5 bases, and 8 bases lay between the germline ends. CDR1 and CDR2 from the germline V gene are SEHNR and FQNEAQ (reference sequence). The CDR3 length is 15 residues. CDR3 amino acids: CASSLARTDNSPLHF. In DNA form, the CDR3 reads TGTGCCAGCAGCTTAGCGCGGACAGATAATTCACCCCTCCACTTT.

The chain is built from TRBV7-9 and TRBJ2-5; TRBD1 aligns across 10 bases. Germline CDR1 and CDR2: SEHNR and FQNEAQ (reference sequence). V trimming: 5 bases; J trimming: 5 bases; junction bases outside the gene matches: 5. CDR3 length: 14 amino acids. The DNA for the CDR3 is TGTGCCAGCAGCCCGACAGGGGGCTATGAGACCCAGTACTTC. Encoded protein: CASSPTGGYETQYF.

The chain links TRBV29-1 to TRBJ1-2; TRBD1 agrees at 10 bases. This CDR3 region has 14 residues. Germline trimming cut 4 bases from V and 4 bases from J; bases unmatched to any gene: 6. CDR1 is SQVTM, CDR2 ANQGSEA, per germline. CDR3: CSVAPGTGAYGYTF. The CDR3 DNA is TGCAGCGTTGCCCCTGGGACAGGGGCCTATGGCTACACCTTC.

This clone has more than one count but fewer than ten. The chain combines TRBV11-2 with TRBJ2-1, with D tentatively TRBD2 (5 bases). V lost 8 bases and J 0 bases, leaving 11 bases between the germline ends. Germline CDR1 and CDR2: SGHAT and FQNNGV. The CDR3 is 14 residues long. The CDR3 region is CASRPGSSYNEQFF. The CDR3 DNA reads TGTGCCAGCCGTCCGGGGAGCTCCTACAATGAGCAGTTCTTC.

V and J are TRBV5-4 and TRBJ2-1; 7 bases map to TRBD2. Trimming cost V 3 bases and J 4 bases; bases outside gene matches: 16. CDR1 is SGHNT and CDR2 is YYREEE in the germline V gene (reference sequence). The CDR3 is 18 amino acids. The CDR3, as DNA: TGTGCCAGCAGCTCCCGTGGAGGGGCGGGGGTTAGTTACAATGAGCAGTTCTTC. This gives the protein CASSSRGGAGVSYNEQFF. Looking up the rest from reference TRBV5-4 and TRBJ2-1 gives the full variable domain: ETGVTQSPTHLIKTRGQQVTLRCSSQSGHNTVSWYQQALGQGPQFIFQYYREEENGRGNFPPRFSGLQFPNYSSELNVNALELDDSALYLCASSSRGGAGVSYNEQFFGPGTRLTVL.

This chain uses TRBV4-3 with TRBJ2-7; tentatively, D is TRBD2 (7 bases). This CDR3 comprises 16 residues. Per the germline V gene, CDR1 is LGHNA and CDR2 is YSLEER. V was clipped by 1 base and J by 7 bases, with 20 bases between them. CDR3 sequence (DNA): TGCGCCAGCAGCCAAGCCCTCACTAGTGGGAGGGGGGAGCAGTACTTC. Amino acid sequence: CASSQALTSGRGEQYF.

The chain is built from TRBV5-4 and TRBJ2-7; maybe TRBD1 (6 bases). Per germline, CDR1 SGHNT and CDR2 YYREEE (reference sequence). With 6 bases removed from V and 4 bases from J, the gap between germline ends came to 17 bases. The CDR3 has 14 residues. The CDR3 protein is CASTTAGDAYEQYF. The CDR3 nucleotides are TGTGCCAGCACCACCGCAGGGGATGCATACGAGCAGTACTTC.